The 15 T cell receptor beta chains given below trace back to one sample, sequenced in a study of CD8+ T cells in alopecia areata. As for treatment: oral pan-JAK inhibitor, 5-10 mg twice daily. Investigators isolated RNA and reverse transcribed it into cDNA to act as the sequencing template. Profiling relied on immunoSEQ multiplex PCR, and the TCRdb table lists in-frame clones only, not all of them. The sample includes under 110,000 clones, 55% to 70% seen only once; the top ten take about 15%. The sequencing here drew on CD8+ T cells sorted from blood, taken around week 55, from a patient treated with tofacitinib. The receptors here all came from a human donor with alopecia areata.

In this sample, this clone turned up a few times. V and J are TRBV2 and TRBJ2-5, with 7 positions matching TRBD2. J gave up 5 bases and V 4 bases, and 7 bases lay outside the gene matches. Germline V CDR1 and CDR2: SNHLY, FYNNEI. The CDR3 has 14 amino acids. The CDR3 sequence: CASSVAGVRETQYF. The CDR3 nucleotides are TGTGCCAGCAGTGTTGCGGGAGTTCGGGAGACCCAGTACTTC.

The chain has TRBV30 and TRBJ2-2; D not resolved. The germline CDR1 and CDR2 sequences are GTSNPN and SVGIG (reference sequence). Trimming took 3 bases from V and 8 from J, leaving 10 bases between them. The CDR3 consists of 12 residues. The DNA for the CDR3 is TGTGCCTGGAGCGGGCCCACGGGGGAGCTGTTTTTT. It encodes CAWSGPTGELFF.

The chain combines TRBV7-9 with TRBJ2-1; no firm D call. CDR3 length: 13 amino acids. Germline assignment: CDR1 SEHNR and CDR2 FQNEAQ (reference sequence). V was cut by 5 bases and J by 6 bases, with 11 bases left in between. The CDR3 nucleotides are TGTGCCAGCAGCAAGGGATGGGGCAATGAGCAGTTCTTC. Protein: CASSKGWGNEQFF.

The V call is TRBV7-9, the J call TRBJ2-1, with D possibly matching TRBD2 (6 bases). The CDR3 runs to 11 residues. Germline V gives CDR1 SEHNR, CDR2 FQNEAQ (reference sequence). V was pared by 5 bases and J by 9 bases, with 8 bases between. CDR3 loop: CASSPGAEQFF. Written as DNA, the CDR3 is TGTGCCAGCAGCCCGGGAGCTGAGCAGTTCTTC.

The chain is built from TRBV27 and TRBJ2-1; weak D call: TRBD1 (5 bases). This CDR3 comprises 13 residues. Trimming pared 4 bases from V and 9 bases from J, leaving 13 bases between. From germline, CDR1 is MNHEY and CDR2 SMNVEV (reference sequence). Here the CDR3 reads CASSSTGVSEQFF. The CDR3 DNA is TGTGCCAGCAGTTCCACAGGCGTGAGTGAGCAGTTCTTC.

DNA of the CDR3: TGTGCCAGCAGCTTAACTCGGCGCTCTAGCACAGATACGCAGTATTTT. Protein: CASSLTRRSSTDTQYF. The chain is built from TRBV7-9 and TRBJ2-3; D is undetermined. The CDR3 has 16 amino acids. V dropped 2 bases and J dropped 0 bases, with 12 bases sitting between them. The V gene's germline CDR1 is SEHNR and CDR2 FQNEAQ (reference sequence).

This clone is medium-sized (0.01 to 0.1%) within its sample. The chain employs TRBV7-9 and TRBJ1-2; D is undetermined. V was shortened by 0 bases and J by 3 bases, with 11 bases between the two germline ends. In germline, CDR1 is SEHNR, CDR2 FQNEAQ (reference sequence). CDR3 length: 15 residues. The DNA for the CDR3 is TGTGCCAGCAGCTTAGCGCTGACCGTACACTATGGCTACACCTTC. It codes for CASSLALTVHYGYTF.

CDR3 sequence (DNA): TGTGCCAGCAGCCTGGGGGGCTACACCTTC. Its protein is CASSLGGYTF. The chain joins TRBV7-9 to TRBJ1-2, with D unresolved. This CDR3 contains 10 residues. Germline loops: CDR1 SEHNR, CDR2 FQNEAQ (reference sequence). Between the trimmed V and J ends, which lost 5 bases and 8 bases, there was a span of 6 bases.

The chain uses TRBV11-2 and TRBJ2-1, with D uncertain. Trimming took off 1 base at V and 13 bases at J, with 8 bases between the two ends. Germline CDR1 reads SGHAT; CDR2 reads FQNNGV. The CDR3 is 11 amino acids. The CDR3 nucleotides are TGTGCCAGCAGCTTAGGGTTGTCACAGTTCTTC. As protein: CASSLGLSQFF.

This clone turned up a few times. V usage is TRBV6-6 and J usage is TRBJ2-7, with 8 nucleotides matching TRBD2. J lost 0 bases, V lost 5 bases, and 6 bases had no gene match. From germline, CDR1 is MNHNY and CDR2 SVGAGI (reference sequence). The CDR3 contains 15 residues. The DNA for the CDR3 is TGTGCCAGCAGTCCCGCGGGGACTAGCTCCTACGAGCAGTACTTC. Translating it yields CASSPAGTSSYEQYF.

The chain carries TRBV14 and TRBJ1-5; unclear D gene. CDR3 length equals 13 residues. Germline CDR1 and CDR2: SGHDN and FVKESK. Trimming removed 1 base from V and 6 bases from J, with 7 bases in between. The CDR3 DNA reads TGTGCCAGCAGCCAAGGGTCAATTCAGCCCCAGCATTTT. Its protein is CASSQGSIQPQHF.

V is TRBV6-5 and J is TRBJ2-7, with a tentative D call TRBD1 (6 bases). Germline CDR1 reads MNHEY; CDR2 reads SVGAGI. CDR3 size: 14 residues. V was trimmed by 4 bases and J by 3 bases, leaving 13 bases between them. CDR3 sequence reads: CASSFDRNLYEQYF. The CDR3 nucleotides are TGTGCCAGCAGTTTCGACAGGAATCTCTACGAGCAGTACTTC.

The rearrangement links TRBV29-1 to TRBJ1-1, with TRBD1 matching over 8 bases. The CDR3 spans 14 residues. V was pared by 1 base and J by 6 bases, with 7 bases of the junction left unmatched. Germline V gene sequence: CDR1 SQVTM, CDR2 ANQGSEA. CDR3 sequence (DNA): TGCAGCGTTGAAGCGGACAGGGTATTCGCTGAAGCTTTCTTT. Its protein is CSVEADRVFAEAFF. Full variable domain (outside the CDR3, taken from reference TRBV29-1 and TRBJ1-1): SAVISQKPSRDICQRGTSLTIQCQVDSQVTMMFWYRQQPGQSLTLIATANQGSEATYESGFVIDKFPISRPNLTFSTLTVSNMSPEDSSIYLCSVEADRVFAEAFFGQGTRLTVV.

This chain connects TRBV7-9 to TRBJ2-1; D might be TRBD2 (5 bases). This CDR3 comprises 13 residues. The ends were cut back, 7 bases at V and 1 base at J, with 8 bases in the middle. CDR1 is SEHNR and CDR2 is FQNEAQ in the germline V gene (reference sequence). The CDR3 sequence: CASKGGSYNEQFF. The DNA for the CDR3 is TGTGCCAGCAAGGGCGGGTCCTACAATGAGCAGTTCTTC.

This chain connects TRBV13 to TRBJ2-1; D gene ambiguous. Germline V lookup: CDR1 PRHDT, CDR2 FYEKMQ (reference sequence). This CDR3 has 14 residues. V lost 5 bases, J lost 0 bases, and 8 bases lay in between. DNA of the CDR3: TGTGCCAGCAGCCCCCGCCGCTCCTACAATGAGCAGTTCTTC. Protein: CASSPRRSYNEQFF.